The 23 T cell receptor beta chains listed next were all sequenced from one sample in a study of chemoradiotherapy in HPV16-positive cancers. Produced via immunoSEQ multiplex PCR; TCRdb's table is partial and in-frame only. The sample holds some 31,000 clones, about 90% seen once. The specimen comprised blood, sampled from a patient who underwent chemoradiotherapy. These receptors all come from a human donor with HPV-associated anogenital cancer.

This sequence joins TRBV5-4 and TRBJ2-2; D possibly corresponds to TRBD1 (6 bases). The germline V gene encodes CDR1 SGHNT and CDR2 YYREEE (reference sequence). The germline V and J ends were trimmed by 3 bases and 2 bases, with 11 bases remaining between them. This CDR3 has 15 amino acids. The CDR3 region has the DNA TGTGCCAGCAGCTACCGGGACATCAACACCGGGGAGCTGTTTTTT. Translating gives CASSYRDINTGELFF.

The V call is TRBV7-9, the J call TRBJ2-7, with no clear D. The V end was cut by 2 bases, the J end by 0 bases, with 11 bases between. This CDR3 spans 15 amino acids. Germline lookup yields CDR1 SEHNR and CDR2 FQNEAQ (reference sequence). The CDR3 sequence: CASSLPGPYSYEQYF. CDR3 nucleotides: TGTGCCAGCAGCTTACCAGGACCATACTCCTACGAGCAGTACTTC.

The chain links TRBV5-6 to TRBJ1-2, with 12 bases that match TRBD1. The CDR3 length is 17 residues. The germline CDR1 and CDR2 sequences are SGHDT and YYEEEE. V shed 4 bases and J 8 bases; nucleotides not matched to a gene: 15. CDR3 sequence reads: CASSATGTGGAVGGYTF. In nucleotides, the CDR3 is TGTGCCAGCAGCGCAACCGGGACAGGGGGCGCGGTTGGGGGCTACACCTTC.

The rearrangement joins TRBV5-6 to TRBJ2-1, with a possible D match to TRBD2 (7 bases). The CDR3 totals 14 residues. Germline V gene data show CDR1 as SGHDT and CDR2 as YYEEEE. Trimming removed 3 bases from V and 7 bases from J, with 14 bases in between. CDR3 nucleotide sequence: TGTGCCAGCAGCTCCGGGGGGCTCGGAAATGAGCAGTTCTTC. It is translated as CASSSGGLGNEQFF.

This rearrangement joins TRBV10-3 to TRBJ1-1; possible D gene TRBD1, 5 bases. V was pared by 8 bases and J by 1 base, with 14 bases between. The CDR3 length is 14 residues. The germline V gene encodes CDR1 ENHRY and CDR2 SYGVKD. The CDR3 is CAICRDPGNTEAFF. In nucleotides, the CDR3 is TGTGCCATCTGCCGGGACCCTGGGAACACTGAAGCTTTCTTT.

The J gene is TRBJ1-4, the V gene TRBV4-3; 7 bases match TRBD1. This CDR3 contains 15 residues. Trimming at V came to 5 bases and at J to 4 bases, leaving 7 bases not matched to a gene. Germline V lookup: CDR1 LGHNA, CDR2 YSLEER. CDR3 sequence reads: CASSTRDSFNEKLFF. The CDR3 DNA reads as TGCGCCAGCAGCACACGGGACAGCTTTAATGAAAAACTGTTTTTT.

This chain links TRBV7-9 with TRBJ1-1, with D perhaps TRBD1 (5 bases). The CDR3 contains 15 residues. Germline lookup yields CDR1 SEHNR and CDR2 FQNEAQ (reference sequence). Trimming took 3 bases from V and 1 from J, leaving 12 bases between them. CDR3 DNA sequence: TGTGCCAGCAGCTTTGGACACCGGCCGAACACTGAAGCTTTCTTT. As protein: CASSFGHRPNTEAFF.

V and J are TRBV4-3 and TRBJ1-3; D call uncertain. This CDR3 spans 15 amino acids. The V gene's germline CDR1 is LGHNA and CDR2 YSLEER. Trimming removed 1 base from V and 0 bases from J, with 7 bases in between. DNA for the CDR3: TGCGCCAGCAGCCAAGGGGTAAACTCTGGAAACACCATATATTTT. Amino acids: CASSQGVNSGNTIYF.

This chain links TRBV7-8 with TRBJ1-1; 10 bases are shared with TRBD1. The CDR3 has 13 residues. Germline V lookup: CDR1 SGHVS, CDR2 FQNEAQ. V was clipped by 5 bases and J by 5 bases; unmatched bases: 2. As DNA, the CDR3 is TGTGCCAGCAGCAGGACAGGGGGGACTGAAGCTTTCTTT. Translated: CASSRTGGTEAFF.

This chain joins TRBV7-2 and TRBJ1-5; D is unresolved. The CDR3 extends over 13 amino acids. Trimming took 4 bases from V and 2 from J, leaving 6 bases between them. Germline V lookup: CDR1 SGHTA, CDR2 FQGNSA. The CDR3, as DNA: TGTGCCAGCAGCTCCGGGCGCAATCAGCCCCAGCATTTT. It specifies CASSSGRNQPQHF. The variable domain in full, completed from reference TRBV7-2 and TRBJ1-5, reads GAGVSQSPSNKVTEKGKDVELRCDPISGHTALYWYRQSLGQGLEFLIYFQGNSAPDKSGLPSDRFSAERTGGSVSTLTIQRTQQEDSAVYLCASSSGRNQPQHFGDGTRLSIL.

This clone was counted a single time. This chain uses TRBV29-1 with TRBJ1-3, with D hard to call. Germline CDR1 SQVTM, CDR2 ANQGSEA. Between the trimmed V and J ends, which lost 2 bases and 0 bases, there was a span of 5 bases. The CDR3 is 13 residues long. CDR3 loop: CSVEQSSGNTIYF. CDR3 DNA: TGCAGCGTTGAACAGAGCTCTGGAAACACCATATATTTT.

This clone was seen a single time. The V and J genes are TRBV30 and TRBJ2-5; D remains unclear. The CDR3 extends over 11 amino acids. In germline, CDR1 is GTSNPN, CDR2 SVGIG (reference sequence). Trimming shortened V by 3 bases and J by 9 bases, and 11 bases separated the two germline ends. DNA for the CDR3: TGTGCCTGGAGAGTCCGTTTGGCCCAGTACTTC. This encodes CAWRVRLAQYF. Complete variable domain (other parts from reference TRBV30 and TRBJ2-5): SQTIHQWPATLVQPVGSPLSLECTVEGTSNPNLYWYRQAAGRGLQLLFYSVGIGQISSEVPQNLSASRPQDRQFILSSKKLLLSDSGFYLCAWRVRLAQYFGPGTRLLVL.

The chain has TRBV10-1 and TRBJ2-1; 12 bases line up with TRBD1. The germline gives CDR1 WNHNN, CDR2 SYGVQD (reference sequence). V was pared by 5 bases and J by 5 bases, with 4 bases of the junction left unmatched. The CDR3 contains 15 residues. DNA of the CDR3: TGCGCCAGCAGTCCCGGGACAGGGGGCAACAATGAGCAGTTCTTC. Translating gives CASSPGTGGNNEQFF.

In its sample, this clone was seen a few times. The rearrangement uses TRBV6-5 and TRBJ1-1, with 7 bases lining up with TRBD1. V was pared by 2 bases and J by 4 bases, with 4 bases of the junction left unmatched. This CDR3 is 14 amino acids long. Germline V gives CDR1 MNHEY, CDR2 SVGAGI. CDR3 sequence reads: CASSYRHRGTEAFF. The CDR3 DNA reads TGTGCCAGCAGTTACCGTCACAGGGGCACTGAAGCTTTCTTT.

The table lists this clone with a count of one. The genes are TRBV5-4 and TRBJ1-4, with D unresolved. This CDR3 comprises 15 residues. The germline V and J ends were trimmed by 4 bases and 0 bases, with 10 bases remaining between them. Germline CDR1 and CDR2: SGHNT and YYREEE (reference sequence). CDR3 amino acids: CASSQATTTNEKLFF. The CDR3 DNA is TGTGCCAGCAGCCAGGCGACTACAACTAATGAAAAACTGTTTTTT.

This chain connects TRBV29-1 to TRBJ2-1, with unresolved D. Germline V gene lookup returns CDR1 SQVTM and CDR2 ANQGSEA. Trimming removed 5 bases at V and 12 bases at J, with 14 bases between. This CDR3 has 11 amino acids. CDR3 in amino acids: CSVRQPLRQFF. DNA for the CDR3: TGCAGCGTTCGTCAGCCACTAAGGCAGTTCTTC.

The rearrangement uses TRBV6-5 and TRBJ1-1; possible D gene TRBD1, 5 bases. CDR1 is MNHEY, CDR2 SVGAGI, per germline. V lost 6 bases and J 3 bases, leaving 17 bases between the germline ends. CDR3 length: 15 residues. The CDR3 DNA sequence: TGTGCCAGCAGCTCCAGGGCGGGGACGTACACTGAAGCTTTCTTT. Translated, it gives CASSSRAGTYTEAFF.

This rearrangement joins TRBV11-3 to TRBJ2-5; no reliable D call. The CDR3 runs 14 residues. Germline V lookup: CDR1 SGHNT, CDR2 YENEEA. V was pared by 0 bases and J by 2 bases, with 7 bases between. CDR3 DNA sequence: TGTGCCAGCAGCTTAGATTATCCGCAAGAGACCCAGTACTTC. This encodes CASSLDYPQETQYF.

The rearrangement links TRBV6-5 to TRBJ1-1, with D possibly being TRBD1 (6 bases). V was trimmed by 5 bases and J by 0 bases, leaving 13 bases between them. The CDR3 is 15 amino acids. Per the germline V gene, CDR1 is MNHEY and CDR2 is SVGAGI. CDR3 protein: CASSRLQGMNTEAFF. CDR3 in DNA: TGTGCCAGCAGTCGCCTACAGGGAATGAACACTGAAGCTTTCTTT.

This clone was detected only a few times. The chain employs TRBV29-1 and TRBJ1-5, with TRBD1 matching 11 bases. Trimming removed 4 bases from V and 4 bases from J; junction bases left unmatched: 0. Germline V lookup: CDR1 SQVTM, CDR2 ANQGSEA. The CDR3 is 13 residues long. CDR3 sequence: CSVGDRGNQPQHF. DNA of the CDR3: TGCAGCGTTGGGGACAGGGGGAATCAGCCCCAGCATTTT.

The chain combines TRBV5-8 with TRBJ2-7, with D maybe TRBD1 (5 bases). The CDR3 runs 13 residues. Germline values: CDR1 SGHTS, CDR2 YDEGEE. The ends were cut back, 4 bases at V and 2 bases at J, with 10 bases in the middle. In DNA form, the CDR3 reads TGTGCCAGCAGCATTGGACAAACCTACGAGCAGTACTTC. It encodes CASSIGQTYEQYF.

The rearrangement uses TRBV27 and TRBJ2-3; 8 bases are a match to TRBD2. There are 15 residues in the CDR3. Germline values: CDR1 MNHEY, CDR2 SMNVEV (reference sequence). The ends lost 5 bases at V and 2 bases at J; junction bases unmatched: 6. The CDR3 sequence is CASSGSGVHTDTQYF. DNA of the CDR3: TGTGCCAGCAGTGGTAGCGGGGTTCACACAGATACGCAGTATTTT.

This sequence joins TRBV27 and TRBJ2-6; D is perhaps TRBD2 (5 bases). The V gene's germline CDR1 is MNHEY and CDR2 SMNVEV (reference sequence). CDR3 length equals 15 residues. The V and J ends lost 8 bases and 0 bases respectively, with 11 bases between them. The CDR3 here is CASRKGSSGANVLTF. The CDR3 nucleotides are TGTGCCAGCCGGAAAGGGAGCTCTGGGGCCAACGTCCTGACTTTC.